The 4 T cell receptor beta chains given below trace back to one sample, sequenced in a study of blood T cell repertoires in COVID-19. Profiled with immunoSEQ multiplex PCR; TCRdb holds only in-frame clones, not every one. The sample yields 75,000 to 100,000 clones, 70% to 90% seen once. Sequenced material: peripheral blood. Receptors originate from a man aged 60 to 75 with acute or convalescent COVID-19.

The chain combines TRBV7-8 with TRBJ1-5; possible D gene TRBD1, 5 bases. The germline V and J ends were trimmed by 1 base and 0 bases, with 7 bases remaining between them. The length of the CDR3 is 15 residues. CDR1 and CDR2 from the germline V gene are SGHVS and FQNEAQ. The CDR3: CASSLGDFSNQPQHF. The CDR3, as DNA: TGTGCCAGCAGCTTAGGGGACTTTAGCAATCAGCCCCAGCATTTT.

This clone is labeled as medium-sized (0.01 to 0.1%). The V gene is TRBV12-3 or TRBV12-4, the J gene TRBJ1-1; no definite D call. V gave up 5 bases and J gave up 8 bases, with 15 bases separating them. CDR3 size: 13 residues. This chain's CDR3 is CASSRGKPTEAFF. CDR3 coding DNA: TGTGCCAGCAGTCGAGGGAAGCCAACCGAAGCTTTCTTT.

The chain has TRBV4-3 and TRBJ1-2; TRBD1 matches at 7 bases. Germline trimming cut 0 bases from V and 2 bases from J; bases unmatched to any gene: 9. Germline V gene data show CDR1 as LGHNA and CDR2 as YSLEER. This CDR3 region has 17 residues. The CDR3 DNA sequence: TGCGCCAGCAGCCAAGAAACGGCTGGGACAGTCAACTATGGCTACACCTTC. Translation: CASSQETAGTVNYGYTF.

The chain is built from TRBV11-2 and TRBJ2-1; 7 nucleotides line up with TRBD1. The germline V gene has CDR1 SGHAT and CDR2 FQNNGV. The CDR3 extends over 17 amino acids. V trimming: 4 bases; J trimming: 2 bases; junction bases outside the gene matches: 11. The CDR3 DNA sequence: TGTGCCAGCAGCTCTCCTTTTTCCGGGACAGCCTACAATGAGCAGTTCTTC. It yields the protein CASSSPFSGTAYNEQFF.